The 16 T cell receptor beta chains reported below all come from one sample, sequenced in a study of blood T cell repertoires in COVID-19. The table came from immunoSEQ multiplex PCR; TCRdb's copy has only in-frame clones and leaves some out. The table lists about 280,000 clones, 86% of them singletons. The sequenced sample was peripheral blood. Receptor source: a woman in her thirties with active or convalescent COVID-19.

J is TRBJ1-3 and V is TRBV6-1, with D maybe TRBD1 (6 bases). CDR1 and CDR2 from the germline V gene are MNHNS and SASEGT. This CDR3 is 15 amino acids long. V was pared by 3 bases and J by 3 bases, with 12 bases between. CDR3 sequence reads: CASSDHGQSGNTIYF. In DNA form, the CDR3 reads TGTGCCAGCAGTGACCACGGACAGAGTGGAAACACCATATATTTT.

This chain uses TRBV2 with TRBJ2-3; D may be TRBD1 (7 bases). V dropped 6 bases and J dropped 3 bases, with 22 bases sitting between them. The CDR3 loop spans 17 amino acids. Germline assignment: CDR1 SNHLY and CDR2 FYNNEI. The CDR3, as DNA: TGTGCCAGCAGGGAGGGACAGCGGGCCTACGGTACAGATACGCAGTATTTT. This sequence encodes CASREGQRAYGTDTQYF.

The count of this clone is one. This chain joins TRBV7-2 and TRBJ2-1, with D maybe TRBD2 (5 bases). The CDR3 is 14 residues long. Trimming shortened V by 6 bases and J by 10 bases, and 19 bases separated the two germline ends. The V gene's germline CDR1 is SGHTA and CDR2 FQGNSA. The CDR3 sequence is CASRRDIGQREQFF. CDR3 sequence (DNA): TGTGCCAGCAGGAGGGATATCGGTCAACGGGAGCAGTTCTTC.

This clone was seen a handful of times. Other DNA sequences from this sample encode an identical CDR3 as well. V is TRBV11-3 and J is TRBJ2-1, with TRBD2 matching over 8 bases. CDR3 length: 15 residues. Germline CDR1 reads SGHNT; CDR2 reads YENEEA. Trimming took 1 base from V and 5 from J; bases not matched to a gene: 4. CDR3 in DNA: TGTGCCAGCAGCTTAGCTCGGGGGGGGAACAATGAGCAGTTCTTC. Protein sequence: CASSLARGGNNEQFF. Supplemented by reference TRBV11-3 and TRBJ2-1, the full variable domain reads EAGVVQSPRYKIIEKKQPVAFWCNPISGHNTLYWYLQNLGQGPELLIRYENEEAVDDSQLPKDRFSAERLKGVDSTLKIQPAELGDSAVYLCASSLARGGNNEQFFGPGTRLTVL.

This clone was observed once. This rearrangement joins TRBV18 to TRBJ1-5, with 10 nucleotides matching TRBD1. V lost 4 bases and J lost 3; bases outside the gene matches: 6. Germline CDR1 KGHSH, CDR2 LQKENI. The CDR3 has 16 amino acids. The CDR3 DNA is TGTGCCAGCTCACTCGGGACAGGGGCGACCAATCAGCCCCAGCATTTT. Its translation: CASSLGTGATNQPQHF.

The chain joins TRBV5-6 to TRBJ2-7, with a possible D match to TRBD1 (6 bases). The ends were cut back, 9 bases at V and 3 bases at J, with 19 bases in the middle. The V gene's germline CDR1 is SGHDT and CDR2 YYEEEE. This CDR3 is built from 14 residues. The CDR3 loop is CANFKQGRGYEQYF. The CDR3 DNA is TGTGCCAACTTTAAACAGGGTAGGGGCTACGAGCAGTACTTC.

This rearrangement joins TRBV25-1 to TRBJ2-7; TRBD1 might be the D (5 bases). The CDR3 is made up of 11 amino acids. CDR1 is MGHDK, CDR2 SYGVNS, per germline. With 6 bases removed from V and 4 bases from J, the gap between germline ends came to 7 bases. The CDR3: CASSQGYEQYF. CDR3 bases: TGTGCCAGCAGCCAGGGTTACGAGCAGTACTTC.

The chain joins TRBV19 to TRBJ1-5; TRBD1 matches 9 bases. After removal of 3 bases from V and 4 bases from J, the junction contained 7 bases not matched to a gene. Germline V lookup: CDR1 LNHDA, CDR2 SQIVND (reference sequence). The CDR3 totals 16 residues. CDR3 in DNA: TGTGCCAGTAGTATCTACGGACAGGGGCGGAATCAGCCCCAGCATTTT. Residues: CASSIYGQGRNQPQHF.

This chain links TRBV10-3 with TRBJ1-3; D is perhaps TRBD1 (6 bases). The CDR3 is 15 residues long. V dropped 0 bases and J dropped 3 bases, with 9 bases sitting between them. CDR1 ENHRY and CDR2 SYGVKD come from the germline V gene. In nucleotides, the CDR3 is TGTGCCATCAGTGAGTCAGGGGGAAATGGAAACACCATATATTTT. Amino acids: CAISESGGNGNTIYF.

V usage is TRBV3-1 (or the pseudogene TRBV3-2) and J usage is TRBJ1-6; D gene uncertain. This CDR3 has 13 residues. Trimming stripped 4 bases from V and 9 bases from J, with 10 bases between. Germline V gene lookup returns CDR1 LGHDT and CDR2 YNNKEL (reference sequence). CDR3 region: CASSPKILSPLHF. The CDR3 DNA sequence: TGTGCCAGCAGCCCCAAGATACTTTCACCCCTCCACTTT.

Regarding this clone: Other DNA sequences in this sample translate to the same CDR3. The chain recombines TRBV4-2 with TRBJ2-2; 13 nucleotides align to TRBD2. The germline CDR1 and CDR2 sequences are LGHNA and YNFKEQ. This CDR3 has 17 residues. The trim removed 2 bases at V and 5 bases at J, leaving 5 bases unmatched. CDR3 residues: CASSQLLAGGRTGELFF. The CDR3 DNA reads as TGTGCCAGCAGCCAACTACTAGCGGGGGGGCGGACCGGGGAGCTGTTTTTT.

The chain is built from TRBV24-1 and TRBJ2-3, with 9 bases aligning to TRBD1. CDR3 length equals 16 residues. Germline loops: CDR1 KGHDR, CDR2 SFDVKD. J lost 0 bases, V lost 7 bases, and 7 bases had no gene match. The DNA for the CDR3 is TGTGCCACCAGCGGACAGGGGACGGCTAGCACAGATACGCAGTATTTT. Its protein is CATSGQGTASTDTQYF.

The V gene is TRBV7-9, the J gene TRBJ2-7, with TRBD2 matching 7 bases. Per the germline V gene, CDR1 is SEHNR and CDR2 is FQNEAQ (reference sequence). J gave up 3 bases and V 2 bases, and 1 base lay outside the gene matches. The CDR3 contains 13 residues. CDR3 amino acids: CASSLPGGYEQYF. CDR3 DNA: TGTGCCAGCAGCTTACCGGGAGGCTACGAGCAGTACTTC. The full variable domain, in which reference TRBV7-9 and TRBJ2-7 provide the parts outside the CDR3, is DTGVSQNPRHKITKRGQNVTFRCDPISEHNRLYWYRQTLGQGPEFLTYFQNEAQLEKSRLLSDRFSAERPKGSFSTLEIQRTEQGDSAMYLCASSLPGGYEQYFGPGTRLTVT.

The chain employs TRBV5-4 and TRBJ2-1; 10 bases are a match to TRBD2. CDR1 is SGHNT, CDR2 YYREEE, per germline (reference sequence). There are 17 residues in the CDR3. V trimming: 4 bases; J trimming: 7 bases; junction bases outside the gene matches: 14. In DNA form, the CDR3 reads TGTGCCAGCAGCAGAACCATAGGAGCGGGGGGGCGAAATGAGCAGTTCTTC. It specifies CASSRTIGAGGRNEQFF.

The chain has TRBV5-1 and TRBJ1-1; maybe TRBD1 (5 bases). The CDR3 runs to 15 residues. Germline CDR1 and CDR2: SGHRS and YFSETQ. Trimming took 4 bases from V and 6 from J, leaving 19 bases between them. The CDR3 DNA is TGCGCCAGCAGCCCCCCGAATAGGGGATACCCTGAAGCTTTCTTT. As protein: CASSPPNRGYPEAFF.

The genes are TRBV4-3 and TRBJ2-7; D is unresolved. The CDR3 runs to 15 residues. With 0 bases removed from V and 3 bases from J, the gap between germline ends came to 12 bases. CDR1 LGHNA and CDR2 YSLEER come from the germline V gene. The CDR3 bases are TGCGCCAGCAGCCAAGATCGTCAGAATTACTACGAGCAGTACTTC. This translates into CASSQDRQNYYEQYF.